Listed below are T cell receptor beta chains from one sample, sequenced in a study of regulatory T cells in long-lasting Graves disease. MiXCR, applied by TCRdb to the multiplex PCR reads, yields one record per CDR3 protein. Here the sample spans approximately 490,000 distinct CDR3 sequences, roughly 17% being singletons. These data were also reused for a study on T cells in Graves' hyperthyroidism and ophthalmopathy.

The source material was peripheral blood mononuclear cells (PBMCs), sampled at new diagnosis, from a patient treated with antithyroid drugs. All receptors derive from a man in his forties with Graves disease. Both conserved end residues are part of each CDR3. The order of the fields is V gene, CDR3 protein.

>TRBV3-1
CASSQGLAVTYEQYF
>TRBV28
CASSRPGSRARGGNPTDTQYF
>TRBV20-1
CSAPSGTDITDTQYF
>TRBV12-3/TRBV12-4
CASSLGGRVTEAFF
>TRBV28
CASRVVGNVVGQPQHF
>TRBV20-1
CSASLASDTGELFF
>TRBV2
CASRGRRETQYF
>TRBV7-9
CASSMRTVFYNEQFF
>TRBV28
CASSFPTSGPRYEQYF
>TRBV14
CASSQVSGQKAFF
>TRBV5-1
CASSLGGSGSGEQFF
>TRBV28
CASSLYRHRDRMNTEAFF
>TRBV14
CASSQDYSSLSSYNEQFF
>TRBV7-9
CASSLATGRETQYF
>TRBV7-8
CASSRRLAGDYEQFF
>TRBV5-1
CASSMGLAGSSYEQYF
>TRBV27
CASSTRLAGYTQYF
>TRBV7-2
CASSLPGLGNEKLFF
>TRBV3-1
CASSRGGRDTEAFF
>TRBV7-9
CASSSKTGERNTIYF
>TRBV5-1
CASSWRGGTNEQFF
>TRBV28
CASSSQGDTQYF
>TRBV11-2
CASSPLAGSSYNEQYF
>TRBV28
CASSFTPGHPYEQYF
>TRBV6-2/TRBV6-3
CASRDRVGPDTQYF
>TRBV5-1
CASGVGSGAKNIQYF
>TRBV18
CASSPGGGAKNIQYF
>TRBV9
CASGGAPYSTGELFF
>TRBV10-3
CAIREVGDEQYF
>TRBV27
CASKSAIYEQYF